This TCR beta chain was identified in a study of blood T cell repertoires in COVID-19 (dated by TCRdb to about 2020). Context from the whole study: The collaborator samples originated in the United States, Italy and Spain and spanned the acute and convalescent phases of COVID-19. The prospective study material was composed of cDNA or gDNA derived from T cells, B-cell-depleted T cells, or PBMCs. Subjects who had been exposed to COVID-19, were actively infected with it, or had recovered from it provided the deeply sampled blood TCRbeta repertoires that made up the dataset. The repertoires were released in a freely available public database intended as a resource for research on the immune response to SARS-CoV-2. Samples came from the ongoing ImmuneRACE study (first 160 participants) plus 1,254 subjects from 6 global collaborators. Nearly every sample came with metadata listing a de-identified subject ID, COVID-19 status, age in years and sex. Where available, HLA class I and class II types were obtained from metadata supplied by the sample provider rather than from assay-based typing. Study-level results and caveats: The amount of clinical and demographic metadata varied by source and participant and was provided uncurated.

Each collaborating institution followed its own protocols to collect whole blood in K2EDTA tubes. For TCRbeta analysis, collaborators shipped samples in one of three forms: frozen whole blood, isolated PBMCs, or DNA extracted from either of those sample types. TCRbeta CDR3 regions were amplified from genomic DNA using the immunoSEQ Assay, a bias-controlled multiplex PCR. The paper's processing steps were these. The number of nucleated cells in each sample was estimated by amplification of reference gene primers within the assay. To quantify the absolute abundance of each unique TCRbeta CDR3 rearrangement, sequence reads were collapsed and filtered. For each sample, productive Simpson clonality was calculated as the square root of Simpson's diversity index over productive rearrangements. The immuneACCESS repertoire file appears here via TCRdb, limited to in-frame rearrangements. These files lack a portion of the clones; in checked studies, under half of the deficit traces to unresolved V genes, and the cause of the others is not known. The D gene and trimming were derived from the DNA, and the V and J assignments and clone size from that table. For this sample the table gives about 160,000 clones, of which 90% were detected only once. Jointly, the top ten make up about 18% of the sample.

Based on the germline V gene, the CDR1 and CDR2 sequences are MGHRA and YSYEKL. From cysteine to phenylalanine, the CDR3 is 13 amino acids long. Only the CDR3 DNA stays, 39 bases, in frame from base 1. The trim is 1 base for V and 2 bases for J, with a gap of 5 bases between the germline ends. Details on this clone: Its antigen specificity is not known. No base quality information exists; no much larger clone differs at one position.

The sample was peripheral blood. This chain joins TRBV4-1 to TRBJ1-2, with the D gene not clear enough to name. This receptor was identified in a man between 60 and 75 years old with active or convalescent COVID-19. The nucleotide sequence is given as TGCGCCAGCAGCCAAGGAGAGAACTATGGCTACACCTTC. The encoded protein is CASSQGENYGYTF.